The present T cell receptor beta chain was sequenced within a study of cytomegalovirus exposure and HLA in healthy donors. Regarding the study as a whole: More clonal expansion characterized HLA-associated TCR beta chains than equally common others in a later analysis. Another analysis was done later, and it associated approximately 18,000 TCR beta sequences with HLA alleles at 0.05 false discovery rate.

As for the donors, each was a healthy bone marrow donor. The CDR3 has 14 amino acids. In germline, CDR1 is LNHNV, CDR2 YYDKDF (reference sequence). Trimming cost V 0 bases and J 1 base, with 6 bases left between them. The primer mix had 60 Vbeta and 13 Jbeta primers. Per the original methods: A later analysis counted 70 million to 85 million unique TCR beta chains, some 11 million shared. Sequencing used immunoSEQ multiplex PCR; TCRdb keeps in-frame clones, though not all of them. D and trimming come from the DNA, and the V and J calls and clone size come from that table. The data contain around 130,000 clones, about 77% of them singletons. Concerning this clone itself: Its antigen is as yet unknown.

J is TRBJ1-1 and V is TRBV15; D is unresolved. The specimen sequenced was PBMCs. This receptor was identified in a middle-aged man in good health and CMV-seronegative. Here the CDR3 reads CATSRDFRNTEAFF. The CDR3 DNA is TGTGCCACCAGCAGAGACTTTAGGAACACTGAAGCTTTCTTT. Full variable domain (rest looked up from reference TRBV15 and TRBJ1-1): DAMVIQNPRYQVTQFGKPVTLSCSQTLNHNVMYWYQQKSSQAPKLLFHYYDKDFNNEADTPDNFQSRRPNTSFCFLDIRSPGLGDTAMYLCATSRDFRNTEAFFGQGTRLTVV.